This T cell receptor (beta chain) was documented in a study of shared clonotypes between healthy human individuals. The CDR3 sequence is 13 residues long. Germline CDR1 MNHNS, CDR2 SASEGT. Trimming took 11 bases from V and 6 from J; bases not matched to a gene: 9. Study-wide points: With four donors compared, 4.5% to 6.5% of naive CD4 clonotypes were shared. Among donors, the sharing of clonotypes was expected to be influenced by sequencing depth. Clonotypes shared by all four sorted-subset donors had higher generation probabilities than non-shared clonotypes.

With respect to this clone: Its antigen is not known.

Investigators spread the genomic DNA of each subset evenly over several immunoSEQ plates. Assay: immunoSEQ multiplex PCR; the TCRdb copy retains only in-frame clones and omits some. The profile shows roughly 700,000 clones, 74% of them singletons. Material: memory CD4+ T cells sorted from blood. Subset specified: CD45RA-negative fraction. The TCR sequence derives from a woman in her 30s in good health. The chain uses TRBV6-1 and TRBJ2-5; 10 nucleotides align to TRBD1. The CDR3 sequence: CASARDRGQTQYF. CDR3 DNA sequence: TGTGCCTCGGCCCGGGACAGGGGCCAGACCCAGTACTTC.